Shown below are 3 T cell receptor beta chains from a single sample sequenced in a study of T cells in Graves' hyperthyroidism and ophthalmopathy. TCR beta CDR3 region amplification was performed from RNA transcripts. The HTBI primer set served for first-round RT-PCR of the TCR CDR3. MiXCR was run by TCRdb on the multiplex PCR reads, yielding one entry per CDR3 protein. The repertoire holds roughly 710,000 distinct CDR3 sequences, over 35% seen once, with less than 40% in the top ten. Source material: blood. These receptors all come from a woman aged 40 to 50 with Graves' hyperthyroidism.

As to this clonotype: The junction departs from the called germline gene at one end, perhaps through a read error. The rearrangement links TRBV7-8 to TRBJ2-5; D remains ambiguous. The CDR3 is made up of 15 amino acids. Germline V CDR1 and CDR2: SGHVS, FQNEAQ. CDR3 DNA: TGTGCCAGCAGCTTAGATTGGGGTGTTCAAGAGACCCGGTACTTC. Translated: CASSLDWGVQETRYF.

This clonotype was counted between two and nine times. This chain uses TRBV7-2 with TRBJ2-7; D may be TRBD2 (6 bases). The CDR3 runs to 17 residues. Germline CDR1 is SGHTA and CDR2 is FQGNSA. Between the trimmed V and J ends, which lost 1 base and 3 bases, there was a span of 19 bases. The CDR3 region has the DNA TGTGCCAGCAGCTTAGGGTTCTTTAATCCGGGAGACTACGAGCAGTACTTC. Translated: CASSLGFFNPGDYEQYF. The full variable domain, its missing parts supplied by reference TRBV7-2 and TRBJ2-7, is GAGVSQSPSNKVTEKGKDVELRCDPISGHTALYWYRQSLGQGLEFLIYFQGNSAPDKSGLPSDRFSAERTGGSVSTLTIQRTQQEDSAVYLCASSLGFFNPGDYEQYFGPGTRLTVT.

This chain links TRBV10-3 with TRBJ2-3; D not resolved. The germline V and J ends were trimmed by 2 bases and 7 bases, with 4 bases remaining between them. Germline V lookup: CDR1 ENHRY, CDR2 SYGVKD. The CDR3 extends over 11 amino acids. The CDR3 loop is CAISEDHTQYF. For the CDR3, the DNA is TGTGCCATCAGTGAGGACCATACGCAGTATTTT.